This TCR beta chain was documented in a study of T cell responses to AZD1222 COVID-19 vaccine. Produced via immunoSEQ multiplex PCR; TCRdb's table is partial and in-frame only. There are 85,000 to 100,000 clones in the sample; roughly 88% occur only once, and about a fifth lies in the top ten. This TCR derives from an adult in good health. Sequencing was performed on peripheral blood, taken on day 0 of AZD1222 vaccination.

The CDR3 is CASSPDGYNEQFF. The CDR3 nucleotides read TGTGCCAGCTCACCTGACGGCTACAATGAGCAGTTCTTC. The chain carries TRBV18 and TRBJ2-1; D gene unclear. V was trimmed by 3 bases and J by 3 bases, leaving 6 bases between them. The CDR3 consists of 13 residues. Germline V gene data show CDR1 as KGHSH and CDR2 as LQKENI. The full variable domain, in which reference TRBV18 and TRBJ2-1 provide the parts outside the CDR3, is NAGVMQNPRHLVRRRGQEARLRCSPMKGHSHVYWYRQLPEEGLKFMVYLQKENIIDESGMPKERFSAEFPKEGPSILRIQQVVRGDSAAYFCASSPDGYNEQFFGPGTRLTVL.